Below are 18 T cell receptor beta chains sequenced from a single sample in a study of cytomegalovirus exposure and HLA in healthy donors. PCR used 60 Vbeta primers and 13 Jbeta primers. Profiled with immunoSEQ multiplex PCR; TCRdb holds only in-frame clones, not every one. Of 35,000 to 50,000 clones in the sample, roughly 60% were seen once. The sequenced sample consisted of PBMCs. These receptor sequences come from a human donor in good health.

The chain carries TRBV5-6 and TRBJ2-7, with a tentative D call TRBD1 (5 bases). Trimming shortened V by 2 bases and J by 1 base, and 10 bases separated the two germline ends. CDR1 SGHDT and CDR2 YYEEEE come from the germline V gene. CDR3 length: 14 residues. The CDR3 DNA is TGTGCCAGCAGCTTTTCCAGGGTATCCTACGAGCAGTACTTC. Translation: CASSFSRVSYEQYF.

This clone was seen just once. The chain carries TRBV5-1 and TRBJ1-2; possible D gene TRBD1, 6 bases. Germline CDR1 is SGHRS and CDR2 is YFSETQ. CDR3 length: 13 residues. With 0 bases removed from V and 8 bases from J, the gap between germline ends came to 11 bases. CDR3 DNA: TGCGCCAGCAGCTTGGCGGCAGGGGACGGCTACACCTTC. The encoded protein is CASSLAAGDGYTF.

The chain carries TRBV27 and TRBJ1-6; TRBD1 agrees at 7 bases. V was pared by 5 bases and J by 5 bases, with 3 bases of the junction left unmatched. Germline V CDR1 and CDR2: MNHEY, SMNVEV (reference sequence). The CDR3 has 14 residues. This CDR3 reads CASSAGGDNSPLHF. In DNA, the CDR3 is TGTGCCAGCAGTGCAGGGGGTGATAATTCACCCCTCCACTTT.

The V and J genes are TRBV6-5 and TRBJ1-3, with 9 bases fitting TRBD1. CDR3 length: 15 amino acids. V trimming: 5 bases; J trimming: 3 bases; junction bases outside the gene matches: 5. Germline-derived CDR1 and CDR2 are MNHEY and SVGAGI. The CDR3, as DNA: TGTGCCAGCAGTATTACAGGGGGCGATGGAAACACCATATATTTT. As protein: CASSITGGDGNTIYF.

V and J are TRBV7-8 and TRBJ1-1, with D hard to call. This CDR3 region has 15 residues. CDR1 and CDR2 (germline): SGHVS, FQNEAQ. V shed 5 bases and J shed 0 bases, with 13 bases lying between them. CDR3: CASSPRSGMNTEAFF. DNA of the CDR3: TGTGCCAGCAGCCCCCGATCCGGGATGAACACTGAAGCTTTCTTT.

This sequence joins TRBV2 and TRBJ1-5, with 10 bases aligning to TRBD1. CDR3 length: 18 amino acids. Germline-derived CDR1 and CDR2 are SNHLY and FYNNEI. Trimming removed 9 bases from V and 4 bases from J; junction bases left unmatched: 18. CDR3: CASTLSWIDRGPNQPQHF. The CDR3 nucleotides are TGTGCCAGTACTTTGAGTTGGATTGACAGGGGGCCAAATCAGCCCCAGCATTTT. Supplemented by reference TRBV2 and TRBJ1-5, the full variable domain reads EPEVTQTPSHQVTQMGQEVILRCVPISNHLYFYWYRQILGQKVEFLVSFYNNEISEKSEIFDDQFSVERPDGSNFTLKIRSTKLEDSAMYFCASTLSWIDRGPNQPQHFGDGTRLSIL.

This clone was picked up one time. The genes are TRBV9 and TRBJ2-5, with 10 nucleotides matching TRBD1. After removal of 5 bases from V and 3 bases from J, the junction contained 4 bases not matched to a gene. Germline CDR1 and CDR2: SGDLS and YYNGEE. The CDR3 is 14 residues long. For the CDR3, the DNA is TGTGCCAGCAGTGGGACAGGGGCCGAAGAGACCCAGTACTTC. This encodes CASSGTGAEETQYF.

The gene calls are TRBV4-3 and TRBJ1-2; D ambiguous. V was shortened by 0 bases and J by 13 bases, with 21 bases between the two germline ends. Germline V lookup: CDR1 LGHNA, CDR2 YSLEER. The CDR3 is made up of 15 amino acids. CDR3 sequence reads: CASSQEPIALKWPTF. DNA for the CDR3: TGCGCCAGCAGCCAAGAGCCCATCGCCTTGAAGTGGCCCACCTTC.

The rearrangement uses TRBV9 and TRBJ1-2; 7 bases are shared with TRBD1. The CDR3 spans 14 residues. V trimming: 0 bases; J trimming: 2 bases; junction bases outside the gene matches: 1. Germline values: CDR1 SGDLS, CDR2 YYNGEE. Written as DNA, the CDR3 is TGTGCCAGCAGCGTAGCACAGGGGAACTATGGCTACACCTTC. Protein sequence: CASSVAQGNYGYTF.

The chain employs TRBV6-5 and TRBJ2-3; no definite D call. The length of the CDR3 is 13 residues. Per the germline V gene, CDR1 is MNHEY and CDR2 is SVGAGI. The V and J ends lost 8 bases and 4 bases respectively, with 13 bases between them. The CDR3 spells CASGAGYPDTQYF. The CDR3 nucleotides are TGTGCCAGCGGCGCAGGTTACCCAGATACGCAGTATTTT.

The rearrangement uses TRBV30 and TRBJ1-2, with 8 positions matching TRBD1. The V gene end was trimmed by 4 bases and the J gene end by 9 bases; junction bases not matched to a gene: 7. Germline V lookup: CDR1 GTSNPN, CDR2 SVGIG (reference sequence). The CDR3 loop spans 12 amino acids. In DNA, the CDR3 is TGTGCCTGGATGAAAAACAGGGGGAGCTACACCTTC. It translates to CAWMKNRGSYTF.

The chain combines TRBV5-4 with TRBJ2-7; possible D gene TRBD2, 7 bases. CDR3 length: 14 residues. Trimming took 0 bases from V and 6 from J, leaving 13 bases between them. CDR1 is SGHNT, CDR2 YYREEE, per germline (reference sequence). CDR3 sequence reads: CASSLGGGAGEQYF. DNA for the CDR3: TGTGCCAGCAGCTTGGGAGGGGGGGCTGGCGAGCAGTACTTC.

This clone was seen a few times. The CDR3 DNA sequence: TGTGCCAGCAGTGGGGCCGGGGACAGTTTTTTT. Translation gives CASSGAGDSFF. V usage is TRBV2 and J usage is TRBJ1-4, with 7 bases lining up with TRBD1. This CDR3 contains 11 residues. Germline V gene lookup returns CDR1 SNHLY and CDR2 FYNNEI. V lost 4 bases, J lost 17 bases, and 7 bases stayed unmatched.

About this clone itself: Other DNA sequences of this sample code for an identical CDR3. The chain uses TRBV12-5 and TRBJ2-5; 12 nucleotides agree with TRBD2. Germline V gene data show CDR1 as LGHNT and CDR2 as FRNRAP. V was pared by 6 bases and J by 4 bases, with 0 bases of the junction left unmatched. The CDR3 covers 13 residues. The CDR3 spells CASGTSGGETQYF. The CDR3 DNA reads as TGTGCTAGTGGGACTAGCGGGGGAGAGACCCAGTACTTC.

V and J are TRBV28 and TRBJ1-5; 7 nucleotides line up with TRBD1. After removal of 6 bases from V and 2 bases from J, the junction contained 7 bases not matched to a gene. The V gene's germline CDR1 is MDHEN and CDR2 SYDVKM. This CDR3 spans 15 amino acids. This CDR3 is CASRPGGSGNQPQHF. The CDR3, as DNA: TGTGCCAGCAGGCCAGGGGGTTCCGGCAATCAGCCCCAGCATTTT.

This clone was found a few times. The chain joins TRBV5-1 to TRBJ2-1; 10 bases match TRBD1. The J segment lost 4 bases and the V segment lost 1 base, leaving 17 bases of the junction unmatched. The CDR3 consists of 20 residues. In germline, CDR1 is SGHRS, CDR2 YFSETQ. The CDR3 loop reads CASSLTGAIWTGGNYNEQFF. The DNA of the CDR3 is TGCGCCAGCAGCTTGACGGGCGCCATATGGACAGGGGGAAATTACAATGAGCAGTTCTTC.

The chain is built from TRBV27 and TRBJ1-1; a weak D match, TRBD1 (5 bases). Between the trimmed V and J ends, which lost 6 bases and 0 bases, there was a span of 14 bases. This CDR3 is 15 amino acids long. Germline assignment: CDR1 MNHEY and CDR2 SMNVEV (reference sequence). CDR3 protein: CASRRQLGMNTEAFF. CDR3 nucleotide sequence: TGTGCCAGCAGACGACAGTTGGGCATGAACACTGAAGCTTTCTTT.

The rearrangement links TRBV5-1 to TRBJ2-5, with 8 bases fitting TRBD1. Germline V gene lookup returns CDR1 SGHRS and CDR2 YFSETQ. The V segment lost 0 bases and the J segment 0 bases; nucleotides outside the gene matches: 1. The CDR3 extends over 15 amino acids. The CDR3 coding sequence is TGCGCCAGCAGCTTGGGACAGGGGTACCAAGAGACCCAGTACTTC. Its translation: CASSLGQGYQETQYF. Looking up the rest from reference TRBV5-1 and TRBJ2-5 gives the full variable domain: KAGVTQTPRYLIKTRGQQVTLSCSPISGHRSVSWYQQTPGQGLQFLFEYFSETQRNKGNFPGRFSGRQFSNSRSEMNVSTLELGDSALYLCASSLGQGYQETQYFGPGTRLLVL.